The 5 T cell receptor beta chains presented below share a single source sample, sequenced in a study of blood T cell repertoires in COVID-19. Using immunoSEQ multiplex PCR, the repertoire was profiled, and TCRdb retains in-frame clones only, with some absent. The sample holds 200,000 or so clones, around 84% seen once. Sequencing used peripheral blood. Every receptor here comes from a man aged 25 to 45 with active or convalescent COVID-19.

V is TRBV28 and J is TRBJ1-2; D possibly corresponds to TRBD1 (5 bases). The length of the CDR3 is 16 residues. Germline V CDR1 and CDR2: MDHEN, SYDVKM. The V and J ends lost 3 bases and 4 bases respectively, with 18 bases between them. The CDR3 is CASSFRARRGSYGYTF. The CDR3 DNA is TGTGCCAGCAGTTTCAGGGCCAGACGTGGAAGCTATGGCTACACCTTC.

The chain joins TRBV9 to TRBJ2-1; D is perhaps TRBD2 (5 bases). V was clipped by 1 base and J by 1 base, with 9 bases between them. CDR3 length equals 15 residues. The germline CDR1 and CDR2 sequences are SGDLS and YYNGEE. The CDR3 sequence is CASSVSRGSYNEQFF. The CDR3, as DNA: TGTGCCAGCAGCGTATCCCGCGGGTCCTACAATGAGCAGTTCTTC.

The CDR3 here is CASSSSSVMDHEQFF. The CDR3 DNA is TGTGCCAGCAGCTCTTCTAGCGTGATGGACCATGAGCAGTTCTTC. The chain has TRBV7-9 and TRBJ2-1; D perhaps matches TRBD2 (6 bases). The CDR3 extends over 15 amino acids. The germline V gene encodes CDR1 SEHNR and CDR2 FQNEAQ (reference sequence). The ends were cut back, 4 bases at V and 8 bases at J, with 18 bases in the middle.

This chain uses TRBV5-5 with TRBJ2-1, with TRBD2 matching over 14 bases. The germline V gene has CDR1 SGHKS and CDR2 YYEKEE (reference sequence). Germline trimming cut 4 bases from V and 2 bases from J; bases unmatched to any gene: 11. CDR3 length equals 19 residues. The DNA for the CDR3 is TGTGCCAGCAGCACCGGGACTAGCGGGAGACGGGGCGCCTACAATGAGCAGTTCTTC. It codes for CASSTGTSGRRGAYNEQFF.

The chain links TRBV3-1 (or the pseudogene TRBV3-2) to TRBJ1-5, with D possibly TRBD1 on 5 matching bases. CDR1 is LGHDT, CDR2 YNNKEL, per germline (reference sequence). V lost 0 bases, J lost 9 bases, and 9 bases lay in between. CDR3 length: 13 amino acids. CDR3 bases: TGTGCCAGCAGCCAAGATCTCACAGGGCCCCAGCATTTT. As protein: CASSQDLTGPQHF.